This T cell receptor beta chain was sequenced for a study of Ad26.COV2.S vaccination and SARS-CoV-2 variants. About the study: Dosing was one shot or two shots 56 days apart.

Sequencing was performed with immunoSEQ multiplex PCR; in TCRdb, only in-frame clones are kept and a portion is missing. The sample lists 380,000 or so clones, roughly four fifths occurring once. The V gene's germline CDR1 is KGHSH and CDR2 LQKENI. The CDR3 extends over 16 amino acids. V lost 3 bases to trimming and J lost 3 bases; unmatched junction nucleotides: 8. As to treatment: around 19 received Ad26.COV2.S at low or high dose, single or two shots; roughly 5 received placebo; per-sample allocation not given. The samples were gathered on day 63 after the first injection of vaccine or placebo. This Boston cohort included adults aged 18-55 years. General study results and limits: Recipients of either vaccine or placebo displayed similar breadth of non-spike TCRs.

As to this clone: What it binds is unknown.

This clonotype was sampled from a person between 18 and 59 years old who received the Ad26.COV2.S COVID-19 vaccine or a placebo. Material: peripheral blood, obtained in a trial of Ad26.COV2.S vaccine versus placebo. The chain joins TRBV18 to TRBJ2-1; 7 bases line up with TRBD1. In DNA, the CDR3 is TGTGCCAGCTCACCCCTAGGCGGACAGGACTACAATGAGCAGTTCTTC. This sequence encodes CASSPLGGQDYNEQFF.